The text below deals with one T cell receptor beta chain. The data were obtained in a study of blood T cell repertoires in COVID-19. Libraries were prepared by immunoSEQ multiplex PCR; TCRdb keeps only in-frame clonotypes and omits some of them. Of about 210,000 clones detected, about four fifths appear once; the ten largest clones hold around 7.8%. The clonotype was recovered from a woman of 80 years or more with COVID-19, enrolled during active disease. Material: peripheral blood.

The CDR3 sequence is CAISETGKSNQPQHF. CDR3 DNA: TGTGCCATCAGTGAGACAGGGAAGAGCAATCAGCCCCAGCATTTT. The chain combines TRBV10-3 with TRBJ1-5; tentatively, D is TRBD1 (6 bases). Germline V gene data show CDR1 as ENHRY and CDR2 as SYGVKD. The V gene lost 2 bases and the J gene lost 1 base, with 9 bases spanning the gap. There are 15 residues in the CDR3.